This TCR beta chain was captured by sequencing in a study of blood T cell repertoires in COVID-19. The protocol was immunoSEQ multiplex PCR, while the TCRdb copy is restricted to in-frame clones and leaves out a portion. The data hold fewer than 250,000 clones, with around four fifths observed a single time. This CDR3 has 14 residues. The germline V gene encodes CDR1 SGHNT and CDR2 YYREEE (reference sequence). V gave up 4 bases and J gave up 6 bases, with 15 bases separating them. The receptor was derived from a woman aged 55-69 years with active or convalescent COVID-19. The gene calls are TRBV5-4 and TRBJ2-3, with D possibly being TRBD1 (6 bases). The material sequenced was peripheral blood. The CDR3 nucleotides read TGTGCCAGCAGCGTTGCTGGGGGCCTGGATACGCAGTATTTT. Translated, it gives CASSVAGGLDTQYF.